This record concerns one T cell receptor (beta chain) sequence. Its cognate antigen is unknown. Just one base apart from a much larger clone, this may be a read error. The entry originates in a study of T-cell memory formation after mild COVID-19. Study background: TCR clusters were largely donor specific.

The authors produced TCR alpha and TCR beta cDNA libraries with sample barcodes and UMIs by 5'RACE using constant-segment primers. TCRdb redid the calling of the 5' RACE reads with MiXCR, one entry per CDR3 protein. The profile shows roughly 150,000 distinct CDR3 sequences, approximately 12% of them singletons. Looked up from germline, CDR1 is LGHDT and CDR2 is YNNKEL (reference sequence). The CDR3 extends over 13 amino acids. Between the trimmed V and J ends, which lost 4 bases and 0 bases, there was a span of 6 bases. Study-wide points: Still unconfirmed is whether the second-wave clones peaking on day 37 recognized SARS-CoV-2. Memory cells collected pre-infection included some clones that later responded, suggesting cross-reactive memory joined.

This TCR was sampled from a man aged 18-30 years who had mild COVID-19 (a few samples of this study predate the infection). Cell type and time point are not known. The source material was PBMCs or a T cell subset sorted from them (not recorded which). The chain has TRBV3-1 and TRBJ1-1; D unresolved. The CDR3 nucleotides are TGTGCCAGCAGCCTGGTCATGAACACTGAAGCTTTCTTT. Translating it yields CASSLVMNTEAFF.